The clone carrying this T cell receptor beta chain was seen just once. Its antigen is not identified. Only CD45RO-negative cells positively selected for CCR7 counted as naive CD8 cells, so terminally differentiated effector memory CD45RA+ cells were excluded. The data belong to a study of shared clonotypes between healthy human individuals. It was across several immunoSEQ plates that each subset's genomic DNA was evenly split. Authors' processing steps: Owing to the provision of junction-only sequences devoid of quality scores by immunoSEQ, filtering differed. TCRdb's copy holds only in-frame clones and misses some; the assay was immunoSEQ multiplex PCR. For V, J and clone size, that table is used; D and trimming come from the DNA. The repertoire holds about 2.1 million clones, with just under 95% as singletons. This CDR3 region has 15 residues. V was clipped by 6 bases and J by 0 bases, with 15 bases between them. The germline CDR1 and CDR2 sequences are MNHEY and SMNVEV (reference sequence).

Study results and caveats: Donors were few, which limited the genetic and exposure-history diversity represented.

Sequenced input: naive CD8+ T cells from PBMCs. V usage is TRBV27 and J usage is TRBJ2-7; a possible D gene is TRBD1 (5 bases). This receptor was obtained from a young man in good health. Some clones in this sample may be carry-over from other donors' samples. CDR3 coding DNA: TGTGCCAGCAGGACCGCAACAGGCAGCTCCTACGAGCAGTACTTC. This codes for CASRTATGSSYEQYF.